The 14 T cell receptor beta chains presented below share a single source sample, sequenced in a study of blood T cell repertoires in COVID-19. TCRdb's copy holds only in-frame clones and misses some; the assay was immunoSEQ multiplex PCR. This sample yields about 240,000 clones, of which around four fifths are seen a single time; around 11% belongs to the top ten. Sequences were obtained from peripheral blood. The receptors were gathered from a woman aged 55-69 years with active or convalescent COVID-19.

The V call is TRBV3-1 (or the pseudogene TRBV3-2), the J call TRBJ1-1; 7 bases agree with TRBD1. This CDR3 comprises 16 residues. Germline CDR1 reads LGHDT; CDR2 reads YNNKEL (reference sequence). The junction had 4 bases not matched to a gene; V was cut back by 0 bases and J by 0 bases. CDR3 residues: CASSQETGIMNTEAFF. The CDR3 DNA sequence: TGTGCCAGCAGCCAAGAGACAGGGATTATGAACACTGAAGCTTTCTTT.

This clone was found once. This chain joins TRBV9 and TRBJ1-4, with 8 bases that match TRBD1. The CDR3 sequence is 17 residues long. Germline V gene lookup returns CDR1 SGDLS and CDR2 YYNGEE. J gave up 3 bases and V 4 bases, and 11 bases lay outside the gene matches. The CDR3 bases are TGTGCCAGCAGCCCGCGGCAGGGGGCGTTGGCTAATGAAAAACTGTTTTTT. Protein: CASSPRQGALANEKLFF.

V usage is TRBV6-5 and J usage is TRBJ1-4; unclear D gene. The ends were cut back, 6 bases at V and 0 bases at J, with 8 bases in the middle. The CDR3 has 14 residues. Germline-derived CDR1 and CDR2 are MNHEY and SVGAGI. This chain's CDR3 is CASRPHATNEKLFF. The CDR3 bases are TGTGCCAGCAGGCCACATGCAACTAATGAAAAACTGTTTTTT.

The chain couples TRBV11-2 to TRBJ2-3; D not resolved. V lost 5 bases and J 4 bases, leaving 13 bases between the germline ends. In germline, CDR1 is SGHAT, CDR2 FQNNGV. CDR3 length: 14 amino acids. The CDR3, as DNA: TGTGCCAGCAGCCTTTATCTCGAGGCAGATACGCAGTATTTT. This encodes CASSLYLEADTQYF. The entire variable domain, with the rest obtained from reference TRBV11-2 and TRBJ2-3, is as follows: EAGVAQSPRYKIIEKRQSVAFWCNPISGHATLYWYQQILGQGPKLLIQFQNNGVVDDSQLPKDRFSAERLKGVDSTLKIQPAKLEDSAVYLCASSLYLEADTQYFGPGTRLTVL.

CDR3 loop: CASSPGTGTSGVFEQFF. The CDR3 DNA reads as TGTGCCAGCAGCCCCGGTACCGGGACTAGCGGGGTCTTTGAGCAGTTCTTC. This rearrangement joins TRBV7-7 to TRBJ2-1, with TRBD2 matching 13 bases. CDR3 size: 17 residues. Germline V lookup: CDR1 SSHAT, CDR2 FNYEAQ (reference sequence). J was trimmed by 9 bases and V by 5 bases; bases with no gene match: 13.

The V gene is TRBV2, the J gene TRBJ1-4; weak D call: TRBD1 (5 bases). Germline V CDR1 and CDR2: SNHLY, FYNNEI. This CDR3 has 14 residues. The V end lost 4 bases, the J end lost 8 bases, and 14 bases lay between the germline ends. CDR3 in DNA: TGTGCCAGCAGTGGGAGGGGAAGGGGAGAAAAACTGTTTTTT. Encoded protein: CASSGRGRGEKLFF.

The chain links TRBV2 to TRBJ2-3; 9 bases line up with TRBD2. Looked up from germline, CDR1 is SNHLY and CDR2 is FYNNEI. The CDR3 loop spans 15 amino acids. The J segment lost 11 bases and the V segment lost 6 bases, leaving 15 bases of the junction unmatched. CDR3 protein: CASRGGGGGPLVQYF. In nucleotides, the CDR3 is TGTGCCAGCAGGGGAGGCGGGGGGGGCCCCCTTGTGCAGTATTTT.

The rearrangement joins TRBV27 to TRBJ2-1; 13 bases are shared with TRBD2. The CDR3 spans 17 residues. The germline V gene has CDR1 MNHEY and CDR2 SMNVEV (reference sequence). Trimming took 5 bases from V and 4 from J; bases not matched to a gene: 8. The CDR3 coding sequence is TGTGCCAGCAGTCACCGAACTAGCGGGGGGGGTTACAATGAGCAGTTCTTC. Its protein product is CASSHRTSGGGYNEQFF.

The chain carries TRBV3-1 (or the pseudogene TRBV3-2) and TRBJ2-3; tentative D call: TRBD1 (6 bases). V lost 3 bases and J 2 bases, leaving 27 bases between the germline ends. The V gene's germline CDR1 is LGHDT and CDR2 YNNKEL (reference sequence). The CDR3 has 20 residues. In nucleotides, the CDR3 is TGTGCCAGCAGCCAGACTCCCCATTGCCGGGACACACGCCCCACAGATACGCAGTATTTT. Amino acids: CASSQTPHCRDTRPTDTQYF.

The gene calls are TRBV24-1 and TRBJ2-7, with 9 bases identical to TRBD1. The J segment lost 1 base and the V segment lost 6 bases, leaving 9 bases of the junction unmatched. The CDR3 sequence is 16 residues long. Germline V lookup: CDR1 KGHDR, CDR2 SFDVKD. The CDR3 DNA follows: TGTGCCACCAGTCTTCTTATGGGACAGGGATCCTACGAGCAGTACTTC. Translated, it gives CATSLLMGQGSYEQYF.

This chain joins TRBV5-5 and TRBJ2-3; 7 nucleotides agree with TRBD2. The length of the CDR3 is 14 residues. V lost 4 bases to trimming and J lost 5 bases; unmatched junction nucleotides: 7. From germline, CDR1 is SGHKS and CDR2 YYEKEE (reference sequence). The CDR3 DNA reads TGTGCCAGCAGCGGAGGACTAGATGGAGATACGCAGTATTTT. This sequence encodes CASSGGLDGDTQYF.

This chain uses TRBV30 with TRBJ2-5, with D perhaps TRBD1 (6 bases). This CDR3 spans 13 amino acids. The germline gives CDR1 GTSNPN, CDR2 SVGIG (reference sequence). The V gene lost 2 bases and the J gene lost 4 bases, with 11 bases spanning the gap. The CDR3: CAWSLQGPETQYF. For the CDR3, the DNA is TGTGCCTGGAGTCTGCAGGGGCCAGAGACCCAGTACTTC.

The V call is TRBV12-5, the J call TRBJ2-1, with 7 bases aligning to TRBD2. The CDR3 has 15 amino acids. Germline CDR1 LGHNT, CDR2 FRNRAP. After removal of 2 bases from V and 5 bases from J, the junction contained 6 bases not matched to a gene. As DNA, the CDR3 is TGTGCTAGTGGTTTGAAGGTGGGGGGGGACAATGAGCAGTTCTTC. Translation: CASGLKVGGDNEQFF.

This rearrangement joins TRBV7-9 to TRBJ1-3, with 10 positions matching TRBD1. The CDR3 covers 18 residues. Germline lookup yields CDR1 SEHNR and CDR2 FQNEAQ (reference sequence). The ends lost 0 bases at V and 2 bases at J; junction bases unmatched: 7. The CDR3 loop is CASSLAVPGTGAGNTIYF. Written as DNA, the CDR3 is TGTGCCAGCAGCTTAGCCGTCCCCGGGACAGGGGCTGGAAACACCATATATTTT.